These T cell receptor beta chains were read from a single sample in a study of CD8 T cells in Susac syndrome. TCRdb fed the immunoSEQ multiplex PCR reads into MiXCR, producing one record per CDR3 protein. In the table there are some 190,000 distinct CDR3 sequences, just under 95% of which are singletons. Sequences were obtained from CD4+ T cells from PBMCs. Receptors originate from a human donor in good health. Each CDR3 is given with its conserved first and last residue. The D gene is left open where the match is weak. Only part of the rows carry a size: once, few, many, or a class if the clone is expanded.

d_call: .
clone_size: .
j_call: TRBJ1-5
v_call: TRBV7-9
cdr3_aa: CASSSYRVPGNQPQHF
cdr3_nt: TGTGCCAGCAGCTCCTACAGGGTACCTGGCAATCAGCCCCAGCATTTT

d_call: .
clone_size: .
j_call: TRBJ2-1
v_call: TRBV30
cdr3_aa: CAWSLENEQFF
cdr3_nt: TGTGCCTGGAGTTTGGAAAATGAGCAGTTCTTC

d_call: TRBD2
clone_size: .
j_call: TRBJ2-1
v_call: TRBV4-1
cdr3_aa: CASSQDPGLADNEQFF
cdr3_nt: TGCGCCAGCAGCCAAGATCCGGGGCTAGCGGACAATGAGCAGTTCTTC

d_call: .
clone_size: .
j_call: TRBJ2-1
v_call: TRBV11-1
cdr3_aa: CASSLGARGTEQFF
cdr3_nt: TGTGCCAGCAGCTTAGGAGCCCGGGGCACTGAGCAGTTCTTC

d_call: .
clone_size: .
j_call: TRBJ2-3
v_call: TRBV27
cdr3_aa: CASSPSRALTDTQYF
cdr3_nt: TGTGCCAGCAGTCCCTCCCGGGCGCTCACAGATACGCAGTATTTT

d_call: .
clone_size: .
j_call: TRBJ2-7
v_call: TRBV7-8
cdr3_aa: CASSLTESSYEQYF
cdr3_nt: TGTGCCAGCAGCTTGACAGAGAGCTCCTACGAGCAGTACTTC

d_call: TRBD2
clone_size: .
j_call: TRBJ2-1
v_call: TRBV12-3/TRBV12-4
cdr3_aa: CASSRLAGVGEQFF
cdr3_nt: TGTGCCAGCAGTCGACTAGCGGGAGTGGGTGAGCAGTTCTTC

d_call: TRBD1
clone_size: .
j_call: TRBJ2-5
v_call: TRBV15
cdr3_aa: CATSIDRGTQYF
cdr3_nt: TGTGCCACCAGCATTGACAGGGGGACCCAGTACTTC

d_call: .
clone_size: .
j_call: TRBJ2-3
v_call: TRBV4-2
cdr3_aa: CASSQDRPGLSTDTQYF
cdr3_nt: TGTGCCAGCAGCCAAGATAGGCCGGGACTGAGCACAGATACGCAGTATTTT

d_call: .
clone_size: .
j_call: TRBJ2-5
v_call: TRBV11-2
cdr3_aa: CASSSFRSRRETQYF
cdr3_nt: TGTGCCAGCAGCTCCTTCAGATCCCGCCGAGAGACCCAGTACTTC

d_call: .
clone_size: .
j_call: TRBJ2-2
v_call: TRBV28
cdr3_aa: CASSFLLTGELFF
cdr3_nt: TGTGCCAGCAGTTTCCTTCTTACCGGGGAGCTGTTTTTT

d_call: .
clone_size: .
j_call: TRBJ2-1
v_call: TRBV3-1
cdr3_aa: CASSQGGRNEQFF
cdr3_nt: TGTGCCAGCAGCCAAGGCGGACGGAATGAGCAGTTCTTC

d_call: .
clone_size: once
j_call: TRBJ2-5
v_call: TRBV12-3/TRBV12-4
cdr3_aa: CASSMGPRTQYF
cdr3_nt: TGTGCCAGCAGCATGGGACCACGGACCCAGTACTTC

d_call: TRBD1
clone_size: .
j_call: TRBJ1-4
v_call: TRBV5-4
cdr3_aa: CASSLGTENEKLFF
cdr3_nt: TGTGCCAGCAGCCTAGGGACAGAAAATGAAAAACTGTTTTTT

d_call: TRBD1
clone_size: once
j_call: TRBJ2-1
v_call: TRBV28
cdr3_aa: CASSRTRRTGYNEQFF
cdr3_nt: TGTGCCAGCAGTCGCACCCGTAGGACAGGGTACAATGAGCAGTTCTTC

d_call: .
clone_size: .
j_call: TRBJ2-7
v_call: TRBV7-9
cdr3_aa: CASSLARDHEQYF
cdr3_nt: TGTGCCAGCAGCTTAGCCAGGGACCACGAGCAGTACTTC

d_call: .
clone_size: .
j_call: TRBJ2-1
v_call: TRBV29-1
cdr3_aa: CSAGYNEQFF
cdr3_nt: TGCAGCGCGGGCTACAATGAGCAGTTCTTC

d_call: .
clone_size: .
j_call: TRBJ1-2
v_call: TRBV30
cdr3_aa: CAWRWGPQVNTF
cdr3_nt: TGTGCCTGGAGATGGGGACCGCAAGTCAACACCTTC

d_call: .
clone_size: .
j_call: TRBJ2-7
v_call: TRBV20-1
cdr3_aa: CSVHTGGSYEQYF
cdr3_nt: TGCAGTGTTCACACCGGGGGCTCCTACGAGCAGTACTTC

d_call: TRBD2
clone_size: .
j_call: TRBJ2-7
v_call: TRBV27
cdr3_aa: CASSWRGVQYF
cdr3_nt: TGTGCCAGCTCCTGGCGGGGGGTGCAGTACTTC

d_call: .
clone_size: .
j_call: TRBJ1-5
v_call: TRBV6-2/TRBV6-3
cdr3_aa: CASSYDSNQPQHF
cdr3_nt: TGTGCCAGCAGTTACGACAGCAATCAGCCCCAGCATTTT

d_call: .
clone_size: .
j_call: TRBJ1-2
v_call: TRBV29-1
cdr3_aa: CSSHTIQENYGYTF
cdr3_nt: TGCAGCTCCCACACTATACAGGAAAACTATGGCTACACCTTC

d_call: TRBD2
clone_size: .
j_call: TRBJ2-1
v_call: TRBV3-1
cdr3_aa: CASSQGGSGSQNEQFF
cdr3_nt: TGTGCCAGCAGCCAGGGGGGGAGCGGGAGTCAGAATGAGCAGTTCTTC

d_call: .
clone_size: .
j_call: TRBJ2-3
v_call: TRBV19
cdr3_aa: CASSMEDTQYF
cdr3_nt: TGTGCCAGTAGTATGGAAGATACGCAGTATTTT